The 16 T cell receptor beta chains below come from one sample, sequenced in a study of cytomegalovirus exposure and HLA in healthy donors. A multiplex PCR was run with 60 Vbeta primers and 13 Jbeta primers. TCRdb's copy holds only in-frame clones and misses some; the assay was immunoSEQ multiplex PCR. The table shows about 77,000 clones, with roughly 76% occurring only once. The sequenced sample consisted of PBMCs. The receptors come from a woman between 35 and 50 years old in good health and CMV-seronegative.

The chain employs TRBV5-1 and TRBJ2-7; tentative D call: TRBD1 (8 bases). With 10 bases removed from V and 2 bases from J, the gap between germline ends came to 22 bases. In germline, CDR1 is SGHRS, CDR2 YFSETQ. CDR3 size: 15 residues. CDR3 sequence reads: CASRGEPQGAYEQYF. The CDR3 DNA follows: TGCGCCTCCCGGGGGGAGCCACAGGGGGCCTACGAGCAGTACTTC.

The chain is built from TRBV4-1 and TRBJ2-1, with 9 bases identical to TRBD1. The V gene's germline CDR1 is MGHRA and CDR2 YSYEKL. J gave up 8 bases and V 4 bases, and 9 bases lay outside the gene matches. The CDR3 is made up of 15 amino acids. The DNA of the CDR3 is TGCGCCAGCAGCCGCTCGGGACAGGGTACGGATGAGCAGTTCTTC. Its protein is CASSRSGQGTDEQFF.

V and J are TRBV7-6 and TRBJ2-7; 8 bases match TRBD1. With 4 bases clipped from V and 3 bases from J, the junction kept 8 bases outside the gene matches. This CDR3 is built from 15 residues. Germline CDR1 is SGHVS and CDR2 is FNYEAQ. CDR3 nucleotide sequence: TGTGCCAGCAGCTCAGCGACAGGGGATGACTACGAGCAGTACTTC. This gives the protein CASSSATGDDYEQYF.

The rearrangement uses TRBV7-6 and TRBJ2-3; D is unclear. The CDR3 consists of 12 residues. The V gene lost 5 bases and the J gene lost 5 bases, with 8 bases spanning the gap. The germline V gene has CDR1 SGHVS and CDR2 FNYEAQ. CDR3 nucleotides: TGTGCCAGCAGCCAGGTCTTAGATACGCAGTATTTT. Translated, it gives CASSQVLDTQYF.

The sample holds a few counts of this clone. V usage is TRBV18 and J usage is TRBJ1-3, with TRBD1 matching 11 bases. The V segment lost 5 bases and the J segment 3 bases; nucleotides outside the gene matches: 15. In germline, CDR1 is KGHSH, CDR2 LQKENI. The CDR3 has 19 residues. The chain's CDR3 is CASSSRTGGWGINGNTIYF. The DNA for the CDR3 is TGTGCCAGCTCATCCCGGACAGGGGGCTGGGGCATAAATGGAAACACCATATATTTT.

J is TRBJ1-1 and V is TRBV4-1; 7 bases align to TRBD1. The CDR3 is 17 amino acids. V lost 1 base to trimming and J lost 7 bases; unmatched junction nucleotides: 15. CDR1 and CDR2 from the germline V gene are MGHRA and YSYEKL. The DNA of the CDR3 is TGCGCCAGCAGCCAAGTTTCAGGGGGGTCTGATGTTGGTGAAGCTTTCTTT. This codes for CASSQVSGGSDVGEAFF.

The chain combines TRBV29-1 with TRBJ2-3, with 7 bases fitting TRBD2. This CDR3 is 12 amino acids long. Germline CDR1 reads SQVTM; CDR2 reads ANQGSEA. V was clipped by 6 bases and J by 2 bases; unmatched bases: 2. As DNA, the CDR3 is TGCAGCGTCCGGGACTACACAGATACGCAGTATTTT. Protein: CSVRDYTDTQYF.

For the CDR3, the DNA is TGTGCCACATCCGCCACGGTGCTTTCCTACGAGCAGTACTTC. Protein sequence: CATSATVLSYEQYF. The chain joins TRBV2 to TRBJ2-7; D uncertain. The germline V gene encodes CDR1 SNHLY and CDR2 FYNNEI. Deletions cut 10 bases from V and 1 base from J, with 17 bases between. The CDR3 is made up of 14 amino acids.

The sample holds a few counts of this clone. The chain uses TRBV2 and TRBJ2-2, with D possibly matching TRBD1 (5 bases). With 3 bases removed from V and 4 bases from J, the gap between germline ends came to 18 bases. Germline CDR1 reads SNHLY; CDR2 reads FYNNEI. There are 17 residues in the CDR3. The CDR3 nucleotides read TGTGCCAGCAGTGATAGGTCACAGGCGCGCGGCACCGGGGAGCTGTTTTTT. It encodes CASSDRSQARGTGELFF.

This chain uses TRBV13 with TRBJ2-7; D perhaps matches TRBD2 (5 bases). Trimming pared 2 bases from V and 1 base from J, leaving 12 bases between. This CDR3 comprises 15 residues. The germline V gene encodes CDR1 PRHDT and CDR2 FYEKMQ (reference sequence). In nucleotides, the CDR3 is TGTGCCAGCAGCTTACCGGGGTCGGGGTCCTACGAGCAGTACTTC. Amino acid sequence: CASSLPGSGSYEQYF. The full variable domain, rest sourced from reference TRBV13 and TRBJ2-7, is AAGVIQSPRHLIKEKRETATLKCYPIPRHDTVYWYQQGPGQDPQFLISFYEKMQSDKGSIPDRFSAQQFSDYHSELNMSSLELGDSALYFCASSLPGSGSYEQYFGPGTRLTVT.

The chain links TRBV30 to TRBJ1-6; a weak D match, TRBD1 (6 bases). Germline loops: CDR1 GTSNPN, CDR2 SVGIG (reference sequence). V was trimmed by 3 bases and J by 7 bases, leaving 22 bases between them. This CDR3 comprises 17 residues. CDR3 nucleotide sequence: TGTGCCTGGAGGAGGGGTGTTTACAGGGTTACAAATTCACCCCTCCACTTT. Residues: CAWRRGVYRVTNSPLHF.

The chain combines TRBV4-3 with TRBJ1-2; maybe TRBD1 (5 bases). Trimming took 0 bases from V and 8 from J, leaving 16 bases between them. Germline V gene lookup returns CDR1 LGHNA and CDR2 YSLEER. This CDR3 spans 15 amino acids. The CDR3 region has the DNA TGCGCCAGCAGCCAAGATAGGGGCAGCCTCTACGGCTACACCTTC. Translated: CASSQDRGSLYGYTF.

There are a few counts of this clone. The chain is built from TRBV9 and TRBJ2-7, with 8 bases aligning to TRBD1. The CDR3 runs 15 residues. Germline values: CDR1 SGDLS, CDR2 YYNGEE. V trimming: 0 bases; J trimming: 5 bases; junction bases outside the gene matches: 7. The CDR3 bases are TGTGCCAGCAGCGTAGTACCGGTGACAGGGGACGAGCAGTACTTC. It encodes CASSVVPVTGDEQYF.

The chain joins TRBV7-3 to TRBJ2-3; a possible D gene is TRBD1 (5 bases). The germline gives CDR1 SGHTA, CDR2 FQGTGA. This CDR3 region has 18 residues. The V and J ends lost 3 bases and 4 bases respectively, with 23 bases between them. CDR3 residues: CASSLPKGGAQHADTQYF. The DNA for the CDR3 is TGTGCCAGCAGCTTGCCGAAGGGTGGGGCCCAACATGCAGATACGCAGTATTTT. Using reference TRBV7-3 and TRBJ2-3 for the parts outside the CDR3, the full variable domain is GAGVSQTPSNKVTEKGKYVELRCDPISGHTALYWYRQSLGQGPEFLIYFQGTGAADDSGLPNDRFFAVRPEGSVSTLKIQRTERGDSAVYLCASSLPKGGAQHADTQYFGPGTRLTVL.

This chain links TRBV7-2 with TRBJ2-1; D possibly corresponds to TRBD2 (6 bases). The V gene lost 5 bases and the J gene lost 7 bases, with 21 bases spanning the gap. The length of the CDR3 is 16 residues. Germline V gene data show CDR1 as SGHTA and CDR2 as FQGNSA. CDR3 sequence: CASSIGTAPGRNEQFF. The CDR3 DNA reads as TGTGCCAGCAGCATTGGGACTGCGCCTGGTCGAAATGAGCAGTTCTTC.

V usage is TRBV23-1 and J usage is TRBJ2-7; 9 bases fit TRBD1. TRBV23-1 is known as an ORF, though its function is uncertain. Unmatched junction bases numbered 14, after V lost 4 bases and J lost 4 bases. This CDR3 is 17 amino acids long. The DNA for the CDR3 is TGCGCCAGCAGTCGCCGGGACAGGGATGGTTGTGAATACGAGCAGTACTTC. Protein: CASSRRDRDGCEYEQYF.